A selection of T cell receptor beta chains follows, all from one sample in a study of T cells in Graves' hyperthyroidism and ophthalmopathy. In TCRdb, the multiplex PCR reads were re-called with MiXCR into one record per CDR3 protein. The repertoire holds under 400,000 distinct CDR3 sequences, with less than 20% as singletons. Sequenced material: blood. These receptors all stem from a woman younger than 35 with Graves' hyperthyroidism that later progressed to Graves' ophthalmopathy. Each CDR3 is given with its conserved first and last residue. Fields, in order: D gene, clone size, V gene, J gene, CDR3 protein, CDR3 DNA. The D gene is left open where the match is weak. The size field is filled for only some rows; it gives once, few, many or a size class.

.	many	TRBV27	TRBJ1-1	CASRDRPRSEAFF	TGTGCCAGCCGAGACAGACCCAGATCTGAAGCTTTCTTT
.	many	TRBV2	TRBJ1-1	CASRSLLGLRTEAFF	TGTGCCAGCAGATCCCTTTTAGGCCTGAGGACTGAAGCTTTCTTT
.	many	TRBV11-2	TRBJ2-1	CASSLKVTPRNNEQFF	TGTGCCAGCAGCTTAAAAGTGACTCCAAGAAACAATGAGCAGTTCTTC
.	.	TRBV7-9	TRBJ1-2	CASRRVPPWDYGYTF	TGTGCCAGCCGGCGGGTCCCACCCTGGGACTATGGCTACACCTTC
.	.	TRBV30	TRBJ2-5	CAWTPTQSGTQYF	TGTGCCTGGACCCCAACCCAGTCCGGGACCCAGTACTTC
.	many	TRBV30	TRBJ2-2	CAWSRYTGELFF	TGTGCCTGGAGCCGGTACACCGGGGAGCTGTTTTTT
TRBD2	few	TRBV2	TRBJ2-1	CATSNRGLDYNEQFF	TGTGCAACCAGCAATAGAGGACTAGACTACAATGAGCAGTTCTTC
TRBD1	many	TRBV28	TRBJ2-3	CASSFSQGADTQYF	TGTGCCAGCAGTTTCTCGCAGGGGGCAGATACGCAGTATTTT
TRBD1	few	TRBV25-1	TRBJ1-6	CASSEWDRNSPLHF	TGTGCCAGCAGTGAATGGGACAGAAATTCACCCCTCCACTTT
.	many	TRBV12-3/TRBV12-4	TRBJ2-5	CASSLSGAGETQYF	TGTGCCAGCAGTTTGTCCGGCGCCGGGGAGACCCAGTACTTC
TRBD1	.	TRBV20-1	TRBJ1-3	CSAVPGQGNTIYF	TGCAGTGCCGTCCCGGGACAGGGAAACACCATATATTTT
.	few	TRBV28	TRBJ1-4	CASSLAKEQEKLFF	TGTGCCAGCAGTTTAGCCAAGGAGCAGGAAAAACTGTTTTTT
.	many	TRBV5-1	TRBJ2-7	CASRGSGNYEQYF	TGCGCCAGCAGGGGGTCCGGGAACTACGAGCAGTACTTC
.	many	TRBV7-8	TRBJ1-1	CASSLVVIGHGARGTEAFF	TGTGCCAGCAGCTTAGTGGTAATTGGACACGGGGCGAGGGGCACTGAAGCTTTCTTT
TRBD1	many	TRBV28	TRBJ2-7	CASSDLRTGNEQYF	TGTGCCAGCAGCGACCTCCGGACAGGGAACGAGCAGTACTTC
TRBD2	few	TRBV27	TRBJ2-3	CASSPHLAGGSDTQYF	TGTGCCAGCAGTCCCCACCTAGCGGGAGGGTCGGATACGCAGTATTTT
TRBD2	many	TRBV28	TRBJ2-7	CASTLGRRTSPGAYEQYF	TGTGCCAGCACCCTCGGGAGGAGGACTAGTCCCGGTGCCTACGAGCAGTACTTC
.	.	TRBV6-1	TRBJ2-7	CASSGGRVSSYEQYF	TGTGCCAGCAGTGGAGGGCGGGTGAGCTCCTACGAGCAGTACTTC
.	many	TRBV27	TRBJ2-3	CASRGGTDTQYF	TGTGCCAGCAGGGGCGGAACAGATACGCAGTATTTT
.	.	TRBV4-1	TRBJ2-5	CASSPLMAQETQYF	TGCGCCAGCAGCCCGCTGATGGCACAAGAGACCCAGTACTTC
.	many	TRBV3-1	TRBJ2-3	CASSPGRGNTDTQYF	TGTGCCAGCAGCCCCGGGCGGGGCAACACAGATACGCAGTATTTT
.	.	TRBV19	TRBJ2-7	CASSIKEGPGYEQYF	TGTGCCAGTAGTATTAAGGAGGGACCTGGCTACGAGCAGTACTTC
.	many	TRBV3-1	TRBJ2-2	CASSQVLATGELFF	TGTGCCAGCAGCCAAGTTCTGGCCACCGGGGAGCTGTTTTTT
.	.	TRBV2	TRBJ2-5	CASSGAQPSQETQYF	TGTGCCAGCAGTGGTGCCCAACCGAGCCAGGAGACCCAGTACTTC
TRBD1	many	TRBV12-3/TRBV12-4	TRBJ1-4	CASSYRGRNEKLFF	TGTGCCAGCAGCTACAGGGGGCGTAATGAAAAACTGTTTTTT
TRBD2	many	TRBV20-1	TRBJ2-1	CSARDEREYYNEQFF	TGCAGTGCTAGAGATGAGCGGGAGTACTACAATGAGCAGTTCTTC
.	.	TRBV4-2	TRBJ2-5	CASSQAATRGTQYF	TGTGCCAGCAGCCAAGCAGCGACCCGGGGGACCCAGTACTTC
TRBD2	many	TRBV20-1	TRBJ2-7	CSASPGTSGRRSYEQYF	TGCAGTGCCAGCCCCGGGACTAGCGGCCGGAGGTCCTACGAGCAGTACTTC
TRBD2	.	TRBV5-1	TRBJ2-1	CASSLGVTSGRAIQFF	TGTGCCAGCAGCTTAGGTGTGACTAGCGGGAGGGCTATCCAGTTCTTC
TRBD2	many	TRBV20-1	TRBJ2-3	CSGRWLAGVIDTQYF	TGCAGTGGAAGGTGGCTAGCGGGAGTTATAGATACGCAGTATTTT
TRBD1	many	TRBV11-2	TRBJ1-5	CASSPGGFNQPQHF	TGTGCCAGCAGCCCAGGGGGCTTCAATCAGCCCCAGCATTTT
.	many	TRBV7-2	TRBJ2-2	CASSRAQGLTGELFF	TGTGCCAGCAGCCGGGCCCAGGGGCTCACCGGGGAGCTGTTTTTT
TRBD2	.	TRBV29-1	TRBJ2-5	CSVRLGTSGRSGETQYF	TGCAGCGTTCGGCTCGGGACTAGCGGGAGAAGTGGGGAGACCCAGTACTTC
TRBD1	many	TRBV7-6	TRBJ2-5	CASSFLSGGVETQYF	TGTGCCAGCAGCTTCTTGTCAGGGGGCGTGGAGACCCAGTACTTC
TRBD2	many	TRBV7-9	TRBJ2-1	CASSLAGLAGTGKRDEQFF	TGTGCCAGCAGCTTAGCCGGACTAGCGGGAACGGGGAAGAGAGATGAGCAGTTCTTC
TRBD2	.	TRBV19	TRBJ2-5	CASSIVGELAGVWDQETQYF	TGTGCCAGTAGTATAGTGGGAGAGCTAGCGGGAGTTTGGGACCAAGAGACCCAGTACTTC
TRBD2	few	TRBV7-2	TRBJ2-4	CASSYTTAGVGGIQYF	TGTGCCAGCAGCTACACGACGGCGGGAGTGGGTGGCATTCAGTACTTC
.	.	TRBV6-4	TRBJ2-1	CASRLSGRLNNEQFF	TGTGCCAGCAGACTTAGCGGCAGACTAAACAATGAGCAGTTCTTC
.	many	TRBV7-2	TRBJ2-1	CASSQSMEQFF	TGTGCCAGCAGCCAATCAATGGAGCAGTTCTTC
TRBD2	.	TRBV7-2	TRBJ2-7	CAGSLNGGGSYEQYF	TGTGCCGGCAGCTTAAACGGGGGGGGCTCCTACGAGCAGTACTTC
.	many	TRBV24-1	TRBJ2-1	CATSDIQSSYNEQFF	TGTGCCACCAGTGACATACAGAGCTCCTACAATGAGCAGTTCTTC
.	many	TRBV12-3/TRBV12-4	TRBJ1-3	CASSLSYRGNTIYF	TGTGCCAGCAGTTTAAGCTACAGGGGAAACACCATATATTTT
TRBD1	.	TRBV28	TRBJ2-7	CASSTPTGIEQYF	TGTGCCAGCAGTACCCCGACAGGGATCGAGCAGTACTTC
TRBD1	many	TRBV11-2	TRBJ1-1	CASSAIQGGTEAFF	TGTGCCAGCAGCGCAATACAGGGGGGGACTGAAGCTTTCTTT
.	many	TRBV7-8	TRBJ2-5	CASRRGRNPLGETQYF	TGTGCCAGCCGGAGGGGTCGCAACCCTTTGGGGGAGACCCAGTACTTC
.	many	TRBV10-3	TRBJ1-1	CAISDGQNTEAFF	TGTGCCATCAGTGATGGGCAGAACACTGAAGCTTTCTTT
.	.	TRBV4-1	TRBJ2-1	CASSQDPQWNEQFF	TGCGCCAGCAGCCAAGATCCACAGTGGAATGAGCAGTTCTTC
.	many	TRBV20-1	TRBJ2-7	CSVPRGDRYEQYF	TGCAGTGTTCCCCGTGGGGATCGCTACGAGCAGTACTTC
.	many	TRBV12-3/TRBV12-4	TRBJ2-6	CASSLGGAGANVLTF	TGTGCCAGCAGTTTGGGGGGCGCTGGGGCCAACGTCCTGACTTTC
TRBD2	.	TRBV27	TRBJ2-7	CASSSRLAGPLGEQYF	TGTGCCAGCAGTTCCAGACTAGCGGGTCCTTTGGGCGAGCAGTACTTC
.	few	TRBV6-1	TRBJ2-1	CASRTGVHEQFF	TGTGCCAGCAGAACCGGTGTCCATGAGCAGTTCTTC
TRBD1	.	TRBV6-1	TRBJ2-3	CASSERNRGPDTQYF	TGTGCCAGCAGTGAACGGAACAGGGGACCAGATACGCAGTATTTT
TRBD2	few	TRBV7-2	TRBJ2-5	CASSSWTSGSGKETQYF	TGTGCCAGCAGCTCCTGGACTAGCGGGAGCGGTAAGGAGACCCAGTACTTC
TRBD1	.	TRBV5-6	TRBJ2-7	CASSLLDRGVYEQYF	TGTGCCAGCAGCTTGTTGGACAGGGGAGTGTACGAGCAGTACTTC
TRBD2	few	TRBV7-2	TRBJ2-7	CASSSSTSGLTYEQYF	TGTGCCAGCAGCTCCTCAACTAGCGGCTTAACCTACGAGCAGTACTTC
TRBD1	.	TRBV28	TRBJ1-2	CASRSGQGPNYGYTF	TGTGCCAGCAGGTCCGGACAGGGACCTAACTATGGCTACACCTTC
.	.	TRBV6-2/TRBV6-3	TRBJ1-4	CASSKQPDSNERLFF	TGTGCCAGCAGTAAACAGCCCGATTCTAATGAAAGACTGTTTTTT